Below, 27 T cell receptor beta chains from the same sample are listed, as sequenced in a study of T cells in Graves' hyperthyroidism and ophthalmopathy. Amplification yielded TCR beta CDR3 regions, with RNA transcripts as the source. HTBI primers were used for first-round RT-PCR of the TCR CDR3. TCRdb re-analysed the multiplex PCR reads in MiXCR, keeping a single row per CDR3 protein. Seen here are approximately 720,000 distinct CDR3 sequences, approximately 19% observed once, and the top ten hold approximately 15%. Sequenced sample: blood. The receptors derive from a woman aged 50 to 60 with Graves' hyperthyroidism that later progressed to Graves' ophthalmopathy.

There are many counts of this clonotype. This chain joins TRBV20-1 and TRBJ1-5; TRBD1 might be the D (6 bases). The CDR3 runs 12 residues. V was trimmed by 5 bases and J by 4 bases, leaving 9 bases between them. Looked up from germline, CDR1 is DFQATT and CDR2 is SNEGSKA (reference sequence). The CDR3 reads CSAEGGNQPQHF. The CDR3 DNA reads as TGCAGTGCTGAAGGGGGGAATCAGCCCCAGCATTTT.

This clonotype was recorded many times. The CDR3 sequence: CASSLLGRGQETQYF. As DNA, the CDR3 is TGTGCCAGCAGTTTGTTGGGAAGGGGCCAAGAGACCCAGTACTTC. The chain combines TRBV12-3 or TRBV12-4 with TRBJ2-5; tentative D call: TRBD1 (5 bases). Trimming took off 3 bases at V and 1 base at J, with 12 bases between the two ends. CDR3 length: 15 amino acids.

The chain carries TRBV4-2 and TRBJ1-6; D remains ambiguous. Germline assignment: CDR1 LGHNA and CDR2 YNFKEQ. V shed 1 base and J shed 0 bases, with 7 bases lying between them. This CDR3 has 16 amino acids. The CDR3 DNA sequence: TGTGCCAGCAGCCAAGGATTCAGCTCCTATAATTCACCCCTCCACTTT. Translating gives CASSQGFSSYNSPLHF.

This clonotype was recorded at least ten times. This chain connects TRBV27 to TRBJ1-5; D not resolved. CDR3 length: 15 residues. The V end was cut by 3 bases, the J end by 1 base, with 10 bases between. The V gene's germline CDR1 is MNHEY and CDR2 SMNVEV (reference sequence). The CDR3 loop reads CASSFKGQSNQPQHF. The CDR3 nucleotides are TGTGCCAGCAGTTTTAAGGGCCAGAGCAATCAGCCCCAGCATTTT.

This chain joins TRBV9 and TRBJ2-2, with 8 bases aligning to TRBD1. The CDR3 spans 16 residues. After removal of 1 base from V and 5 bases from J, the junction contained 7 bases not matched to a gene. CDR1 and CDR2 (germline): SGDLS, YYNGEE. Here the CDR3 DNA reads TGTGCCAGCAGCGTACGTGACAGGGGTACGACCGGGGAGCTGTTTTTT. Translation gives CASSVRDRGTTGELFF.

V is TRBV7-8 and J is TRBJ2-7; a possible D gene is TRBD2 (7 bases). Trimming stripped 10 bases from V and 4 bases from J, with 20 bases between. Looked up from germline, CDR1 is SGHVS and CDR2 is FQNEAQ. The CDR3 is 14 residues long. The CDR3 is CATTRARGAYEQYF. CDR3 sequence (DNA): TGTGCCACCACCAGGGCACGGGGGGCATACGAGCAGTACTTC.

The chain couples TRBV27 to TRBJ1-1; no reliable D call. CDR3 length equals 13 residues. CDR1 and CDR2 (germline): MNHEY, SMNVEV (reference sequence). V was shortened by 4 bases and J by 1 base, with 7 bases between the two germline ends. The CDR3 DNA follows: TGTGCCAGCAGTTCCATTGGGAACACTGAAGCTTTCTTT. Translating gives CASSSIGNTEAFF.

As regards this clonotype: This clone may be a read error of a much larger clone one base away. The rearrangement joins TRBV7-2 to TRBJ1-2; 9 bases are shared with TRBD1. This CDR3 contains 17 residues. J lost 4 bases, V lost 5 bases, and 14 bases had no gene match. Germline lookup yields CDR1 SGHTA and CDR2 FQGNSA. CDR3 in amino acids: CASSPLTGDRAIYGYTF. The CDR3 nucleotides are TGTGCCAGCAGCCCACTCACAGGGGACAGGGCTATCTATGGCTACACCTTC. The full variable domain, rest sourced from reference TRBV7-2 and TRBJ1-2, is GAGVSQSPSNKVTEKGKDVELRCDPISGHTALYWYRQSLGQGLEFLIYFQGNSAPDKSGLPSDRFSAERTGGSVSTLTIQRTQQEDSAVYLCASSPLTGDRAIYGYTFGSGTRLTVV.

This clonotype was detected a few times. V and J are TRBV18 and TRBJ2-4, with D tentatively TRBD1 or TRBD2 (5 bases each). Germline V gene sequence: CDR1 KGHSH, CDR2 LQKENI. The CDR3 has 15 amino acids. Trimming took 0 bases from V and 5 from J, leaving 11 bases between them. The DNA for the CDR3 is TGTGCCAGCTCACCACCTACGGGGCCTGAAAACATTCAGTACTTC. Translation gives CASSPPTGPENIQYF. Combining the CDR3 with reference TRBV18 and TRBJ2-4 gives the whole variable domain NAGVMQNPRHLVRRRGQEARLRCSPMKGHSHVYWYRQLPEEGLKFMVYLQKENIIDESGMPKERFSAEFPKEGPSILRIQQVVRGDSAAYFCASSPPTGPENIQYFGAGTRLSVL.

There are a few counts of this clonotype. V and J are TRBV9 and TRBJ2-5; the D is unclear. The CDR3 extends over 14 amino acids. Per the germline V gene, CDR1 is SGDLS and CDR2 is YYNGEE. Trimming stripped 0 bases from V and 5 bases from J, with 11 bases between. The DNA for the CDR3 is TGTGCCAGCAGCGTAGGAGAAAGCTCGGAGACCCAGTACTTC. Translated, it gives CASSVGESSETQYF.

The chain is built from TRBV12-3 or TRBV12-4 and TRBJ1-4, with D possibly TRBD1 on 6 matching bases. V was cut by 6 bases and J by 0 bases, with 14 bases left in between. CDR3 length: 16 amino acids. The CDR3 loop is CASSRITGSTNEKLFF. In nucleotides, the CDR3 is TGTGCCAGCAGCAGAATCACAGGGTCAACTAATGAAAAACTGTTTTTT.

This clonotype was seen more than once but under ten times. This rearrangement joins TRBV12-3 or TRBV12-4 to TRBJ1-2, with 8 bases identical to TRBD1. The CDR3 length is 16 residues. V lost 4 bases and J lost 4; bases outside the gene matches: 11. In nucleotides, the CDR3 is TGTGCCAGCAGTTCTCACGGGGACAGGCAAAGCTATGGCTACACCTTC. It translates to CASSSHGDRQSYGYTF.

This clonotype has a count of ten or more. The J gene is TRBJ2-3, the V gene TRBV2; 8 positions agree with TRBD1. This CDR3 has 15 amino acids. V dropped 3 bases and J dropped 0; count of bases not matched to a gene: 2. CDR1 is SNHLY and CDR2 is FYNNEI in the germline V gene. CDR3 region: CASSEGQVSTDTQYF. The CDR3 nucleotides are TGTGCCAGCAGTGAGGGACAGGTTAGCACAGATACGCAGTATTTT. Complete variable domain (other parts from reference TRBV2 and TRBJ2-3): EPEVTQTPSHQVTQMGQEVILRCVPISNHLYFYWYRQILGQKVEFLVSFYNNEISEKSEIFDDQFSVERPDGSNFTLKIRSTKLEDSAMYFCASSEGQVSTDTQYFGPGTRLTVL.

This clonotype was counted ten times or more. At one of its ends the junction is not consistent with the germline gene, which may arise from a read error. The rearrangement uses TRBV5-1 and TRBJ1-2; D may be TRBD1 (5 bases). This CDR3 region has 13 residues. Germline V gene lookup returns CDR1 SGHRS and CDR2 YFSETQ. This CDR3 is CASSLEGLDGYTF. CDR3 coding DNA: TGTGCCAGCAGCTTAGAGGGGCTCGATGGCTACACCTTC.

This clonotype was picked up many times. This chain links TRBV5-1 with TRBJ2-7; TRBD1 is a possible D gene (5 bases). The CDR3 runs 14 residues. Germline CDR1 reads SGHRS; CDR2 reads YFSETQ. V was trimmed by 4 bases and J by 3 bases, leaving 14 bases between them. This CDR3 reads CASSEKGESYEQYF. For the CDR3, the DNA is TGCGCCAGCAGCGAAAAAGGGGAAAGCTACGAGCAGTACTTC.

The chain combines TRBV20-1 with TRBJ2-3, with D maybe TRBD2 (6 bases). In germline, CDR1 is DFQATT, CDR2 SNEGSKA (reference sequence). The V end was cut by 8 bases, the J end by 0 bases, with 21 bases between. There are 16 residues in the CDR3. CDR3 region: CSTSTLGGVSTDTQYF. For the CDR3, the DNA is TGCAGTACCTCTACCCTTGGCGGGGTTAGCACAGATACGCAGTATTTT.

The genes are TRBV6-1 and TRBJ2-7; tentative D call: TRBD1 (5 bases). Germline V CDR1 and CDR2: MNHNS, SASEGT. This CDR3 has 14 residues. Trimming removed 9 bases at V and 5 bases at J, with 20 bases between. The CDR3 reads CASTQGSRANEQYF. The CDR3 nucleotides read TGTGCCAGTACCCAGGGCTCCAGGGCGAACGAGCAGTACTTC.

This chain joins TRBV9 and TRBJ2-5, with D possibly being TRBD1 or TRBD2 (5 bases each). This CDR3 is 15 amino acids long. V lost 0 bases to trimming and J lost 6 bases, with 15 bases between them. Germline CDR1 is SGDLS and CDR2 is YYNGEE. The CDR3 sequence is CASSVGGTASQTQYF. CDR3 DNA: TGTGCCAGCAGCGTAGGAGGGACCGCGTCCCAGACCCAGTACTTC.

This clonotype has a handful of counts. The chain links TRBV7-2 to TRBJ1-2; 10 nucleotides align to TRBD1. With 2 bases clipped from V and 5 bases from J, the junction kept 8 bases outside the gene matches. This CDR3 is 16 amino acids long. The V gene's germline CDR1 is SGHTA and CDR2 FQGNSA. The CDR3: CASSLSGTGERYGYTF. Here the CDR3 DNA reads TGTGCCAGCAGCTTATCCGGGACAGGGGAGCGGTATGGCTACACCTTC.

The rearrangement links TRBV12-3 or TRBV12-4 to TRBJ1-2; D possibly corresponds to TRBD1 (5 bases). This CDR3 spans 13 amino acids. The ends were cut back, 7 bases at V and 3 bases at J, with 12 bases in the middle. CDR3: CASTSWGDYGYTF. In nucleotides, the CDR3 is TGTGCCAGCACCTCCTGGGGGGACTATGGCTACACCTTC.

This clonotype was counted many times. This chain links TRBV3-1 with TRBJ2-1; 9 nucleotides line up with TRBD2. V trimming: 4 bases; J trimming: 9 bases; junction bases outside the gene matches: 16. The germline gives CDR1 LGHDT, CDR2 YNNKEL (reference sequence). The CDR3 sequence is 17 residues long. The DNA of the CDR3 is TGTGCCAGCAGCCCCCTTCTTAGTGGCGGGGGGGCGGTTGAGCAGTTCTTC. It encodes CASSPLLSGGGAVEQFF.

This clonotype was seen more than once but under ten times. The rearrangement joins TRBV15 to TRBJ1-3; no reliable D call. Germline V gene data show CDR1 as LNHNV and CDR2 as YYDKDF (reference sequence). There are 14 residues in the CDR3. V was cut by 1 base and J by 2 bases, with 6 bases left in between. The DNA for the CDR3 is TGTGCCACCAGCAGAGGAGGTGCTGGAAACACCATATATTTT. Its translation is CATSRGGAGNTIYF.

The V gene is TRBV27, the J gene TRBJ1-1; 9 positions match TRBD1. Trimming cost V 5 bases and J 5 bases; bases outside gene matches: 12. The CDR3 is made up of 16 amino acids. Germline CDR1 is MNHEY and CDR2 is SMNVEV (reference sequence). The DNA of the CDR3 is TGTGCCAGCAGTAGAATTTCCGGGACAGGGTTTACTGAAGCTTTCTTT. It specifies CASSRISGTGFTEAFF.

In its sample, this clonotype was seen once. J is TRBJ2-5 and V is TRBV11-2, with 10 bases identical to TRBD2. Germline trimming cut 3 bases from V and 6 bases from J; bases unmatched to any gene: 10. The CDR3 contains 16 residues. In germline, CDR1 is SGHAT, CDR2 FQNNGV. CDR3 loop: CASSFPLAGEGKTQYF. The CDR3 DNA sequence: TGTGCCAGCAGCTTCCCCCTAGCGGGGGAGGGGAAGACCCAGTACTTC.

This clonotype has a handful of counts. The J gene is TRBJ1-6, the V gene TRBV6-2 or TRBV6-3; possible D gene TRBD1, 5 bases. This CDR3 comprises 18 residues. Germline V gene sequence: CDR1 MNHEY, CDR2 SVGEGT. Between the trimmed V and J ends, which lost 0 bases and 8 bases, there was a span of 20 bases. The CDR3 DNA reads as TGTGCCAGCAGTTACTCGGTAATGGGGGAAGGGGAATATTCACCCCTCCACTTT. It specifies CASSYSVMGEGEYSPLHF.

The V and J genes are TRBV6-1 and TRBJ1-4; D gene unclear. The CDR3 consists of 16 residues. V lost 8 bases, J lost 8 bases, and 24 bases lay in between. Germline CDR1 MNHNS, CDR2 SASEGT. CDR3 coding DNA: TGTGCCAGCCGCCGGGCCACACGTTCTTTGGACGAAAAACTGTTTTTT. Amino acids: CASRRATRSLDEKLFF.

This chain connects TRBV6-1 to TRBJ1-2; tentatively, D is TRBD1 (6 bases). CDR3 length equals 13 residues. V shed 11 bases and J shed 1 base, with 14 bases lying between them. CDR1 and CDR2 from the germline V gene are MNHNS and SASEGT. The CDR3 DNA reads as TGTGCCTCGGCCGGGGGGCTTAACTATGGCTACACCTTC. Translation gives CASAGGLNYGYTF.